This T cell receptor (beta chain) was documented in a study of shared T cell receptors in the human thymus. The germline gives CDR1 SGHVS, CDR2 FQNEAQ. V dropped 6 bases and J dropped 5 bases, with 19 bases sitting between them. The CDR3 sequence is 15 residues long. Generated by immunoSEQ multiplex PCR, the TCRdb table keeps only in-frame clones and is missing some. The sample has around 730,000 clones, roughly 85% seen once. This sample also appeared in a second study, on human thymus T cells. That source adds: The thymus was resected at corrective cardiac surgery.

The TCR sequence derives from a girl under three years old with a congenital heart defect. V gene TRBV7-8 combines with J gene TRBJ2-5; a weak D match, TRBD1 (5 bases). The sample taken for sequencing was thymocytes. As DNA, the CDR3 is TGTGCCAGCAGACTTAGAAGGGGTATTAGGGAGACCCAGTACTTC. It codes for CASRLRRGIRETQYF.